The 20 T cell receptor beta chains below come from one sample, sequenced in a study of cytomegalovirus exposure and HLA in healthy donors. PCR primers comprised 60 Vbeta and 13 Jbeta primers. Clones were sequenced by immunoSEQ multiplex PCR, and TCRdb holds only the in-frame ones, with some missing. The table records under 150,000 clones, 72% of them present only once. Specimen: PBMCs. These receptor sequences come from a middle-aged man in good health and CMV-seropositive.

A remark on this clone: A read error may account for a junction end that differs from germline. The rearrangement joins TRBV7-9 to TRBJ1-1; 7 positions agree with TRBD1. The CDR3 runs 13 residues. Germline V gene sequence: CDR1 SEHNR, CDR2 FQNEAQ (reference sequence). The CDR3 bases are TGTTCCAGCAGCGCGGGACAGTACACTGAAGCTTTCTTT. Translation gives CSSSAGQYTEAFF.

This chain's CDR3 is CASSLGLAGGVSYEQYF. The DNA of the CDR3 is TGCGCCAGCAGCTTGGGGCTAGCGGGGGGAGTCTCCTACGAGCAGTACTTC. The chain couples TRBV5-1 to TRBJ2-7; TRBD2 matches 11 bases. The junction had 5 bases not matched to a gene; V was cut back by 0 bases and J by 0 bases. This CDR3 has 17 amino acids. CDR1 is SGHRS and CDR2 is YFSETQ in the germline V gene.

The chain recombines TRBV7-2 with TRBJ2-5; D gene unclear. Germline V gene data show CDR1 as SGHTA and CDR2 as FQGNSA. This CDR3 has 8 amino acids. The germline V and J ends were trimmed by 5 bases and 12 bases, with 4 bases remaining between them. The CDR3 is CASSLEYF. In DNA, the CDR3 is TGTGCCAGCAGCCTCGAGTACTTC.

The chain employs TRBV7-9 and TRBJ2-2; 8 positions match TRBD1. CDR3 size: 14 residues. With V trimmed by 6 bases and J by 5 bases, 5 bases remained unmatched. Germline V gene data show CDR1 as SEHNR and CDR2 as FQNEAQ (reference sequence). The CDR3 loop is CASRSTGDTGELFF. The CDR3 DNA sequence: TGTGCCAGCAGATCGACAGGGGATACCGGGGAGCTGTTTTTT.

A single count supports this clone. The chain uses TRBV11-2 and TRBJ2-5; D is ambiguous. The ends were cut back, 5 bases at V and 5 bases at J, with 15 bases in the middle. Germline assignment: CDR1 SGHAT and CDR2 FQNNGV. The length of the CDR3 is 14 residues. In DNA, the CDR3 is TGTGCCAGCAGCCCCCTCTCGGGTGCGGAGACCCAGTACTTC. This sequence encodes CASSPLSGAETQYF.

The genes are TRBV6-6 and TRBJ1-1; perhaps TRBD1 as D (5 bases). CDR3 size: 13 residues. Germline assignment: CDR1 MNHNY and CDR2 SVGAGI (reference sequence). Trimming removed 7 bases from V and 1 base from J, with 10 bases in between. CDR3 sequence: CASTPDRNTEAFF. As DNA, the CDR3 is TGTGCCAGCACCCCCGACAGGAACACTGAAGCTTTCTTT.

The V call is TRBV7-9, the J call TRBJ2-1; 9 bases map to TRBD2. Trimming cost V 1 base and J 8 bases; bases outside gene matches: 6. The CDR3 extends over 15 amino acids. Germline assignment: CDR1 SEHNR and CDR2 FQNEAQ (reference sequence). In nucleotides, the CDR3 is TGTGCCAGCAGCTTAGAAGGACTAGCGAGCGATGAGCAGTTCTTC. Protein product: CASSLEGLASDEQFF.

CDR3 nucleotides: TGTGCCAGTAGACCCGGGACAGCAAGCTCCTACGAGCAGTACTTC. Residues: CASRPGTASSYEQYF. The chain combines TRBV19 with TRBJ2-7; 7 positions agree with TRBD1. The junction had 8 bases not matched to a gene; V was cut back by 6 bases and J by 0 bases. The CDR3 consists of 15 residues. Germline V lookup: CDR1 LNHDA, CDR2 SQIVND (reference sequence).

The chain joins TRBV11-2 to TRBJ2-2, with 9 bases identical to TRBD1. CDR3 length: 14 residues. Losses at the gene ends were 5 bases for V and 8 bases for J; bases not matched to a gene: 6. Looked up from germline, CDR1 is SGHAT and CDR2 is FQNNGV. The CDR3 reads CASSPDRGAGELFF. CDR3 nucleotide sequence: TGTGCCAGCAGCCCGGACAGGGGAGCTGGGGAGCTGTTTTTT.

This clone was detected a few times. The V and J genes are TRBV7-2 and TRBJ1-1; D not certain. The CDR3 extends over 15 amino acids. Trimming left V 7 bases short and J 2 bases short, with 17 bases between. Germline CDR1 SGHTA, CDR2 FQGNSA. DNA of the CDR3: TGTGCCAGCACCTTCAGAGGGCTGGCAAACACTGAAGCTTTCTTT. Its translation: CASTFRGLANTEAFF.

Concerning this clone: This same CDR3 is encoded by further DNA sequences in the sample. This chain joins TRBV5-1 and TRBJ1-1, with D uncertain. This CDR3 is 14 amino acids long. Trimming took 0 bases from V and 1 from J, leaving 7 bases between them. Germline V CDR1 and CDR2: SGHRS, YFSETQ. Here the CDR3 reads CASSLVGGNTEAFF. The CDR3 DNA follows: TGCGCCAGCAGCTTGGTAGGCGGGAACACTGAAGCTTTCTTT. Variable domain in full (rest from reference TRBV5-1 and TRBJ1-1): KAGVTQTPRYLIKTRGQQVTLSCSPISGHRSVSWYQQTPGQGLQFLFEYFSETQRNKGNFPGRFSGRQFSNSRSEMNVSTLELGDSALYLCASSLVGGNTEAFFGQGTRLTVV.

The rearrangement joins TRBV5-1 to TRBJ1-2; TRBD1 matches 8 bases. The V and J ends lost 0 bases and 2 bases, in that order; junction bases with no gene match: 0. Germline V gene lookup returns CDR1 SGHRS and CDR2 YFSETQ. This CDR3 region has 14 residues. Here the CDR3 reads CASSLGTGNYGYTF. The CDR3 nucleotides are TGCGCCAGCAGCTTGGGGACAGGGAACTATGGCTACACCTTC.

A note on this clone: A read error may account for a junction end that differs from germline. The CDR3 protein is CANSYSSSGRTNEQFF. In DNA form, the CDR3 reads TGTGCCAACAGTTACTCCTCTAGCGGGAGAACCAATGAGCAGTTCTTC. The chain carries TRBV6-5 and TRBJ2-1; 10 nucleotides align to TRBD2. Germline V gives CDR1 MNHEY, CDR2 SVGAGI. The CDR3 has 16 amino acids.

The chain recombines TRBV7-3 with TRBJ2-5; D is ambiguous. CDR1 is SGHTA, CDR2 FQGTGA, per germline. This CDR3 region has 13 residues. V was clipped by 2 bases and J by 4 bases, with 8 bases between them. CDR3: CASSLASTETQYF. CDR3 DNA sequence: TGTGCCAGCAGCTTAGCCAGTACAGAGACCCAGTACTTC.

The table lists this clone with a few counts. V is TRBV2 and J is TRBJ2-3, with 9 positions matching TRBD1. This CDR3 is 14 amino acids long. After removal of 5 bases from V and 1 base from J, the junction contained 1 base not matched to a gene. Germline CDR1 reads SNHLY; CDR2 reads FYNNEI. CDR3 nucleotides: TGTGCCAGCAGTTGGGACAGGGGCACAGATACGCAGTATTTT. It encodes CASSWDRGTDTQYF.

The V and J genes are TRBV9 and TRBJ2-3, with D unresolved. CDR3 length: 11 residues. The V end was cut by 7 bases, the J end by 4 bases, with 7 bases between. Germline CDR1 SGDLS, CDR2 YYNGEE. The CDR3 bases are TGTGCCAGCGCAGTTGCAGATACGCAGTATTTT. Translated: CASAVADTQYF. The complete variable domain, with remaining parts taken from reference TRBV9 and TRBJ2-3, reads DSGVTQTPKHLITATGQRVTLRCSPRSGDLSVYWYQQSLDQGLQFLIQYYNGEERAKGNILERFSAQQFPDLHSELNLSSLELGDSALYFCASAVADTQYFGPGTRLTVL.

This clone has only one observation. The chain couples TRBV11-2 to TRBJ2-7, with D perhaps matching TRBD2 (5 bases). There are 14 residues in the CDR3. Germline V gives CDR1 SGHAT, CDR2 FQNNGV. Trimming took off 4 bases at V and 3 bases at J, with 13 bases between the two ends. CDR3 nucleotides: TGTGCCAGCAGCTCCCAAATGGGGAGCTACGAGCAGTACTTC. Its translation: CASSSQMGSYEQYF.

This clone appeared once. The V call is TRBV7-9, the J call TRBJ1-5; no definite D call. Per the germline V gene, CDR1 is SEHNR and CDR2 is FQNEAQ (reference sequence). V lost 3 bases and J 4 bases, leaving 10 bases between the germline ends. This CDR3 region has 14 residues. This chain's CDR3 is CASSFGSDNQPQHF. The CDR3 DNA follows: TGTGCCAGCAGCTTCGGTTCCGATAATCAGCCCCAGCATTTT.

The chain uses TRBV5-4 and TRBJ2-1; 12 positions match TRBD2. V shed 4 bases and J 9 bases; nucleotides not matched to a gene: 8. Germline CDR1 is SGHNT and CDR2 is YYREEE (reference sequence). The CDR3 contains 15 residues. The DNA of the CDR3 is TGTGCCAGCAGCCCGCGACTAGCGGGAGTTGTTGAGCAGTTCTTC. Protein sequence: CASSPRLAGVVEQFF.

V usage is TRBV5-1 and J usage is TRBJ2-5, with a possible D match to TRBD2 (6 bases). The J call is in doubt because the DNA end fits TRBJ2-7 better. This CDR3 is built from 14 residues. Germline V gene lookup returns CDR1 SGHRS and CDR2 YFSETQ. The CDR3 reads CASSSSWGDNEQYF. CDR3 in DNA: TGCGCCAGCAGTTCCTCGTGGGGGGATAACGAGCAGTACTTC.